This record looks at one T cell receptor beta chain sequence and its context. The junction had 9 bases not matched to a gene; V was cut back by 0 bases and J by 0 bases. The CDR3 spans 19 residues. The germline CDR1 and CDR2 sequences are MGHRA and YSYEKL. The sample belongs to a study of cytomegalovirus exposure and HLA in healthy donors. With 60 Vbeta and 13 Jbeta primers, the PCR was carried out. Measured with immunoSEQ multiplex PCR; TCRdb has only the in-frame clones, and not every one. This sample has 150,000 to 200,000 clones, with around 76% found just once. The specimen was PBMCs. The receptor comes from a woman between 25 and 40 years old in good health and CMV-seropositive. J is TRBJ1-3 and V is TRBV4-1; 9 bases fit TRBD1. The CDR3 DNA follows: TGCGCCAGCAGCCAAGATCCTGCCCGGGACAGGGCCTCTGGAAACACCATATATTTT. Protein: CASSQDPARDRASGNTIYF.